The present TCR beta chain was sequenced within a study of OX40 agonist ivuxolimab in advanced cancers. For the study at large: Ivuxolimab was delivered to patients intravenously every 2 weeks at doses spanning 0.01 to 10 mg/kg. Broader study findings: In general, CD8+ T cells held more expanded clones than CD4+ did, on average. Antigen specificity remained undetermined for the expanded peripheral T cells. There was clonal expansion of CD4+ and CD8+ blood T cells by week 6 at 0.1 to 3.0 mg/kg.

A note on this clone: Its antigen is currently unknown.

Clones were read by immunoSEQ multiplex PCR, and TCRdb kept only the in-frame ones, dropping some. This repertoire shows about 71,000 clones, around 94% found once; its top ten account for approximately 15%. V lost 0 bases to trimming and J lost 1 base; unmatched junction nucleotides: 5. This CDR3 region has 17 residues. CDR1 and CDR2 (germline): SGDLS, YYNGEE. Sequenced here: CD4+ or CD8+ T cells sorted from blood, sampled in a trial of the OX40 agonist ivuxolimab. The TCR comes from an adult with an advanced solid tumor such as melanoma, head and neck, liver or kidney cancer. The V call is TRBV9, the J call TRBJ2-2; TRBD2 matches at 8 bases. The CDR3 DNA is TGTGCCAGCAGCGTAGGTCAGCTAGCGGGGAACACCGGGGAGCTGTTTTTT. This gives the protein CASSVGQLAGNTGELFF.